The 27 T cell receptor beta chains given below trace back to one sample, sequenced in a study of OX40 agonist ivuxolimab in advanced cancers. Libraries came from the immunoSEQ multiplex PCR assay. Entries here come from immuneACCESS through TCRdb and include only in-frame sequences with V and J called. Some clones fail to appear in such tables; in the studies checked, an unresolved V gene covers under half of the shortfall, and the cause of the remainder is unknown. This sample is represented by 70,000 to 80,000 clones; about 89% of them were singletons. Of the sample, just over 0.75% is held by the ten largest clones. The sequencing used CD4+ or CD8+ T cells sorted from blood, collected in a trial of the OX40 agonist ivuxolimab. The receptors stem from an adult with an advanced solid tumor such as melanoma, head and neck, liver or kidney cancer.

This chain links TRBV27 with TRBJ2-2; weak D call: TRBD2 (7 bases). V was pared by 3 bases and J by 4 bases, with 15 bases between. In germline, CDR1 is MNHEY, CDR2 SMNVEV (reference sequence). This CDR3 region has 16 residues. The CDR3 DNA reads TGTGCCAGCAGTTTTGAGCCTAGGGGGGGCACCGGGGAGCTGTTTTTT. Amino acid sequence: CASSFEPRGGTGELFF.

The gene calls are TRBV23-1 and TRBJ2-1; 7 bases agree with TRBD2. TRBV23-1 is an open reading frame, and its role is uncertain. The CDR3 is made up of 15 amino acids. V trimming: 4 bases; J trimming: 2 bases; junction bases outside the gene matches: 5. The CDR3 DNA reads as TGCGCCAGCAGTCTGCGTGGGAGGGCCTACAATGAGCAGTTCTTC. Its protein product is CASSLRGRAYNEQFF.

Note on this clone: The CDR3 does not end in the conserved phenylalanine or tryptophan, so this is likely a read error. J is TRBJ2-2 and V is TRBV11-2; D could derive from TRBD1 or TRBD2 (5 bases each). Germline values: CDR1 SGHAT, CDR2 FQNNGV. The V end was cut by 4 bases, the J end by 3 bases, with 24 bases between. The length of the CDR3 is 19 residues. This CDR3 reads CASSSRAQPRDVDTGELFL. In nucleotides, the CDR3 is TGTGCCAGCAGCTCCCGGGCCCAACCGAGGGACGTAGACACCGGGGAGCTGTTTCTT.

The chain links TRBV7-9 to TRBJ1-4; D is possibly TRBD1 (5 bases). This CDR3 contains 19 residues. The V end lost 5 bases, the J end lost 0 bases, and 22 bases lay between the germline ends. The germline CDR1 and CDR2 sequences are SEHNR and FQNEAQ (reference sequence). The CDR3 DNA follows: TGTGCCAGCAGCGAGATCGCAGGGTTACGGTCCGCAACTAATGAAAAACTGTTTTTT. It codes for CASSEIAGLRSATNEKLFF.

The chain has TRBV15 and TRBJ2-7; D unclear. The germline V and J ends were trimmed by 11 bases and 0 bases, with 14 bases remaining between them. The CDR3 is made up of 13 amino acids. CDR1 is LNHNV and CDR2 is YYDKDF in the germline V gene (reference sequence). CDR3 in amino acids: CAPARFGSYEQYF. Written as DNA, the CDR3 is TGTGCCCCGGCCCGGTTTGGCTCCTACGAGCAGTACTTC.

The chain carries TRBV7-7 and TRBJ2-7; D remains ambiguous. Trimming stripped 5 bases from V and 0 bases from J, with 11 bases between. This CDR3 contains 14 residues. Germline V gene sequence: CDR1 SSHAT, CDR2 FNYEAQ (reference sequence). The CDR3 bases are TGTGCCAGCAGCCCCGGACCGGGCTCCTACGAGCAGTACTTC. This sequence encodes CASSPGPGSYEQYF.

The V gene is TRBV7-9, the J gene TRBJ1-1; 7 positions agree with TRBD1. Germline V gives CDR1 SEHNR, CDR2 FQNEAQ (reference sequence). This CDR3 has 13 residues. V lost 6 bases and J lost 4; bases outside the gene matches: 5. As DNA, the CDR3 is TGTGCCAGCAGACCTGACAGGGCCACTGAAGCTTTCTTT. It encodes CASRPDRATEAFF.

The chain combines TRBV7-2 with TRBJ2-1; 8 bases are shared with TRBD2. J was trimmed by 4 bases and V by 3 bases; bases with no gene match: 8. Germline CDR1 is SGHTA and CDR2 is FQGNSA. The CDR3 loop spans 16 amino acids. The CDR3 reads CASSFNGGARYNEQFF. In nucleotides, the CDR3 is TGTGCCAGCAGCTTTAACGGGGGGGCCCGTTACAATGAGCAGTTCTTC. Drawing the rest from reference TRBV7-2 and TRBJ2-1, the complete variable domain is GAGVSQSPSNKVTEKGKDVELRCDPISGHTALYWYRQSLGQGLEFLIYFQGNSAPDKSGLPSDRFSAERTGGSVSTLTIQRTQQEDSAVYLCASSFNGGARYNEQFFGPGTRLTVL.

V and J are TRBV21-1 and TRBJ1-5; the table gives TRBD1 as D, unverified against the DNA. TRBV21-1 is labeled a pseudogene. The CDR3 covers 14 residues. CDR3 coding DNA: TGTGCCAGCACCGGACAGGGTGTAGGGCAGCCCCAGCATTTT. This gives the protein CASTGQGVGQPQHF.

The chain's CDR3 is CAIRTDRHNEQFF. The CDR3, as DNA: TGTGCCATACGGACAGACCGACACAATGAGCAGTTCTTC. The rearrangement joins TRBV2 to TRBJ2-1; D is perhaps TRBD1 (6 bases). The CDR3 contains 13 residues. Trimming removed 10 bases from V and 5 bases from J, with 15 bases in between. Germline V gene sequence: CDR1 SNHLY, CDR2 FYNNEI.

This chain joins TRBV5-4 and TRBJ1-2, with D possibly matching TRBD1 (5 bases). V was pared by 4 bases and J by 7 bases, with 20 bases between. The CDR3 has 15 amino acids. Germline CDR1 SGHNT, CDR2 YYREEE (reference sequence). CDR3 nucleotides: TGTGCCAGCAGCCACCGGGACGGCCTCAGAGGTGGCTACACCTTC. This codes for CASSHRDGLRGGYTF.

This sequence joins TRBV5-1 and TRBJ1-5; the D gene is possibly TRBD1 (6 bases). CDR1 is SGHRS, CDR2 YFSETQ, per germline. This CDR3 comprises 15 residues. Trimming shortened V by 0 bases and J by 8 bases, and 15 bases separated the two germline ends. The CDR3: CASSLGTDGLEPQHF. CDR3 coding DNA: TGCGCCAGCAGCTTGGGGACAGATGGCTTGGAGCCCCAGCATTTT. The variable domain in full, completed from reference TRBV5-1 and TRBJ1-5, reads KAGVTQTPRYLIKTRGQQVTLSCSPISGHRSVSWYQQTPGQGLQFLFEYFSETQRNKGNFPGRFSGRQFSNSRSEMNVSTLELGDSALYLCASSLGTDGLEPQHFGDGTRLSIL.

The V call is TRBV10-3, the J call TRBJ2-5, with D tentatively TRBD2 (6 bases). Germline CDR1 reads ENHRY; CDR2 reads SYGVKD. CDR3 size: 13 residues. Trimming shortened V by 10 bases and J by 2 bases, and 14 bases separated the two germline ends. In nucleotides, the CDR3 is TGTGCCACGTCTGGTCGGGGGCAAGAGACCCAGTACTTC. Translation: CATSGRGQETQYF.

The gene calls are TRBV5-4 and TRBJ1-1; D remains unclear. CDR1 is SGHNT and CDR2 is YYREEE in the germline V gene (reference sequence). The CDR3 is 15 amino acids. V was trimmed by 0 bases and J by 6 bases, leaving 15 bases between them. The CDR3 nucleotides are TGTGCCAGCAGCTTGGGGGGATTGGGCGCGTCTGAAGCTTTCTTT. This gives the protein CASSLGGLGASEAFF.

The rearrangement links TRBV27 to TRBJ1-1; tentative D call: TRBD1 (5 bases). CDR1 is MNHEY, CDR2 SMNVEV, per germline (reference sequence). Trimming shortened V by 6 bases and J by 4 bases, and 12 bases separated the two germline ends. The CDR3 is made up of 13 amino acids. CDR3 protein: CASRDPGSTEAFF. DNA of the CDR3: TGTGCCAGCAGGGACCCAGGGTCCACTGAAGCTTTCTTT.

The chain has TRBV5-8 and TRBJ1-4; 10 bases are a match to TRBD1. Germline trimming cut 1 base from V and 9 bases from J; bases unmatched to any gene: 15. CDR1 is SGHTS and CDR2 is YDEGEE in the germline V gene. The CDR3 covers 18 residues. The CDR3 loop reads CASSLFYVTGGLSKKLFF. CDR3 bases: TGTGCCAGCAGCTTGTTCTATGTGACAGGGGGCTTATCGAAAAAACTGTTTTTT.

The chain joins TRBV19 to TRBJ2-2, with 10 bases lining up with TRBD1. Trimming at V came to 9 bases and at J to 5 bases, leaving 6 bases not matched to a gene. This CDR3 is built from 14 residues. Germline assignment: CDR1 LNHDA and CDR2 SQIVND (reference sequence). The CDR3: CASRQGAWTGELFF. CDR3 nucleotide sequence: TGTGCCAGCCGACAGGGGGCATGGACCGGGGAGCTGTTTTTT. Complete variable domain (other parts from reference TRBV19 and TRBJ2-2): DGGITQSPKYLFRKEGQNVTLSCEQNLNHDAMYWYRQDPGQGLRLIYYSQIVNDFQKGDIAEGYSVSREKKESFPLTVTSAQKNPTAFYLCASRQGAWTGELFFGEGSRLTVL.

This chain's CDR3 is CALKAGGHNEQFF. CDR3 DNA sequence: TGTGCTCTTAAAGCGGGGGGTCACAATGAGCAGTTCTTC. The chain is built from TRBV5-3 and TRBJ2-1; 9 bases are shared with TRBD2. TRBV5-3 is placed among ORFs of uncertain function. The CDR3 is 13 amino acids.

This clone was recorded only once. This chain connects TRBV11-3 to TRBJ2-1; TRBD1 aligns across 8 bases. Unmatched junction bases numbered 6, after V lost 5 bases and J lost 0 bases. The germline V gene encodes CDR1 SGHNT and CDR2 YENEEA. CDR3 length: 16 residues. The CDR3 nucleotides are TGTGCCAGCAGCCCCCGGACAGGGAGCTCCTACAATGAGCAGTTCTTC. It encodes CASSPRTGSSYNEQFF.

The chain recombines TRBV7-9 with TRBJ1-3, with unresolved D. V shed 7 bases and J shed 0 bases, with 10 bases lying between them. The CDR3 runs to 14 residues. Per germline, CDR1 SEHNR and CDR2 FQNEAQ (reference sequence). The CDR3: CASTPTSSGNTIYF. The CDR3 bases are TGTGCCAGCACCCCTACCAGCTCTGGAAACACCATATATTTT.

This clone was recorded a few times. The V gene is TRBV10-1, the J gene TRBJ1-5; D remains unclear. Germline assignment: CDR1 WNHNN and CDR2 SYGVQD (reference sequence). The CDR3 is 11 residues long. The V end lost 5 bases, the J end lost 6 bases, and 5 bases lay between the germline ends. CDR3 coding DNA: TGCGCCAGCAGTAACGGTCAGCCCCAGCATTTT. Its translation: CASSNGQPQHF.

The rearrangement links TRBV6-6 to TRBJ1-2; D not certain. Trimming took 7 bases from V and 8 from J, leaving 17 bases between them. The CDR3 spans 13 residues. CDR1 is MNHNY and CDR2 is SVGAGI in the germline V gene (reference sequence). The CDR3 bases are TGTGCCAGCAATGAACCCGGATCGGGAGGCTACACCTTC. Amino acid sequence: CASNEPGSGGYTF.

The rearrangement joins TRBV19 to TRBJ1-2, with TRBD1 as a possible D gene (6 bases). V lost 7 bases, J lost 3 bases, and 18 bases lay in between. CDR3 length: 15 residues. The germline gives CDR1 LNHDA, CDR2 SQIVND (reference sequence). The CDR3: CASTPGRGRDYGYTF. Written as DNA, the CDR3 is TGTGCCAGTACCCCGGGTAGGGGGAGGGACTATGGCTACACCTTC.

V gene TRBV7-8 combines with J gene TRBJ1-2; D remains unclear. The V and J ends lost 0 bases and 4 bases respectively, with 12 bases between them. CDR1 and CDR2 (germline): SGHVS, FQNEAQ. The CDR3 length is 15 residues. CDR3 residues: CASSLAQTGSYGYTF. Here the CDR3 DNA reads TGTGCCAGCAGCTTAGCGCAAACGGGGAGCTATGGCTACACCTTC.

CDR3 sequence (DNA): TGTGCCAGCAGCCCCCGGACAGGGGCAAACACCGGGGAGCTGTTTTTT. It is translated as CASSPRTGANTGELFF. J is TRBJ2-2 and V is TRBV7-8; 9 positions agree with TRBD1. Per germline, CDR1 SGHVS and CDR2 FQNEAQ. Trimming at V came to 5 bases and at J to 2 bases, leaving 6 bases not matched to a gene. This CDR3 spans 16 amino acids.

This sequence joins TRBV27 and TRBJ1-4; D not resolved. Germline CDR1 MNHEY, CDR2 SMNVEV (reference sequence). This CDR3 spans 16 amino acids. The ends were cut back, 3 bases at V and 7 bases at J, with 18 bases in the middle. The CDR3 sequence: CASSFTRATKGEKLFF. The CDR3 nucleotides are TGTGCCAGCAGTTTCACCCGGGCCACGAAGGGTGAAAAACTGTTTTTT.

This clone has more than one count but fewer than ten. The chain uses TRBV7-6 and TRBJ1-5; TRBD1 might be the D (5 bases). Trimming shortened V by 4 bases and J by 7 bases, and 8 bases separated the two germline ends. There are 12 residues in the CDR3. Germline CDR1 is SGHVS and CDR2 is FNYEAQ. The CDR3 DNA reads TGTGCCAGCAGCTCGGAGGGGCAGCCCCAGCATTTT. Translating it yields CASSSEGQPQHF.